Presented here are 6 T cell receptor beta chains from one specimen sequenced in a study of OX40 agonist ivuxolimab in advanced cancers. Method: immunoSEQ multiplex PCR; TCRdb's copy keeps in-frame clones and lacks some. The sample yields about 37,000 clones, 70% to 90% seen once. The specimen was CD4+ or CD8+ T cells sorted from blood, collected in a trial of the OX40 agonist ivuxolimab. The receptors were sampled from an adult with an advanced solid tumor such as melanoma, head and neck, liver or kidney cancer.

The V and J genes are TRBV5-1 and TRBJ2-1; TRBD2 agrees at 11 bases. V lost 4 bases, J lost 5 bases, and 11 bases stayed unmatched. The CDR3 contains 17 residues. Germline loops: CDR1 SGHRS, CDR2 YFSETQ. CDR3 DNA sequence: TGCGCCAGCAGCAAGGATAGCGGGAGGGCCATGGACAATGAGCAGTTCTTC. This encodes CASSKDSGRAMDNEQFF.

CDR3 nucleotides: TGTGCCAGCAGTCGCCCCGATGGGCAGCCCCAGCATTTT. Its protein product is CASSRPDGQPQHF. The gene calls are TRBV6-5 and TRBJ1-5; D remains ambiguous. Germline V lookup: CDR1 MNHEY, CDR2 SVGAGI. Trimming left V 5 bases short and J 7 bases short, with 12 bases between. This CDR3 comprises 13 residues.

The gene calls are TRBV5-4 and TRBJ1-2; D is undetermined. Germline CDR1 reads SGHNT; CDR2 reads YYREEE (reference sequence). V was clipped by 0 bases and J by 3 bases, with 3 bases between them. The CDR3 has 12 amino acids. The CDR3 protein is CASSLEYYGYTF. The CDR3 DNA sequence: TGTGCCAGCAGCTTGGAGTACTATGGCTACACCTTC.

This rearrangement joins TRBV5-4 to TRBJ2-7; 11 nucleotides align to TRBD2. V shed 2 bases, J shed 7 bases, and the junction held 11 bases outside the gene matches. This CDR3 has 16 residues. Germline V gene data show CDR1 as SGHNT and CDR2 as YYREEE (reference sequence). This chain's CDR3 is CASSFLGTSGGEEQYF. As DNA, the CDR3 is TGTGCCAGCAGCTTCCTAGGGACTAGCGGAGGGGAAGAGCAGTACTTC.

The chain links TRBV29-1 to TRBJ2-1; D uncertain. V shed 4 bases and J shed 5 bases, with 9 bases lying between them. Germline CDR1 and CDR2: SQVTM and ANQGSEA. This CDR3 spans 12 amino acids. The CDR3 sequence is CSVVGTHNEQFF. The CDR3 nucleotides read TGCAGCGTTGTAGGCACCCACAATGAGCAGTTCTTC.

The V call is TRBV9, the J call TRBJ2-3, with 7 bases aligning to TRBD1. Germline assignment: CDR1 SGDLS and CDR2 YYNGEE. Trimming cost V 4 bases and J 3 bases; bases outside gene matches: 8. CDR3 length: 15 residues. This CDR3 reads CASSPGTVGTDTQYF. The CDR3, as DNA: TGTGCCAGCAGCCCAGGGACAGTAGGGACAGATACGCAGTATTTT.